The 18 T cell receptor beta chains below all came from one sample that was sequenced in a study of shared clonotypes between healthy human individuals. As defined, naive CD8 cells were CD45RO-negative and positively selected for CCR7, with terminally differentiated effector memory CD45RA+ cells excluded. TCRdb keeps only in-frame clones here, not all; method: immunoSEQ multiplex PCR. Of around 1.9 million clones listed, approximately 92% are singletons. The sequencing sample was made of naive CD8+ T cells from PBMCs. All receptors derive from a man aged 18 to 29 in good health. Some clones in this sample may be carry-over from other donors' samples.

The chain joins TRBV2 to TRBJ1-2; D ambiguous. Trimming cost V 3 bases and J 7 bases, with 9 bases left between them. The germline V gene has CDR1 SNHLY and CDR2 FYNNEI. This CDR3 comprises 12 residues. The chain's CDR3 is CASSDFSFGYTF. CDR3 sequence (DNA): TGTGCCAGCAGTGATTTCTCTTTTGGCTACACCTTC.

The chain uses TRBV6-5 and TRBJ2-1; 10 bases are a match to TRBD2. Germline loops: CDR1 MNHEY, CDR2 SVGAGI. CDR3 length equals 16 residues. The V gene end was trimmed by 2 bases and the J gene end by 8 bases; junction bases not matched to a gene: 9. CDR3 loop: CASSYEASGRLDEQFF. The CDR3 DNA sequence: TGTGCCAGCAGTTACGAGGCTAGCGGGAGATTAGATGAGCAGTTCTTC.

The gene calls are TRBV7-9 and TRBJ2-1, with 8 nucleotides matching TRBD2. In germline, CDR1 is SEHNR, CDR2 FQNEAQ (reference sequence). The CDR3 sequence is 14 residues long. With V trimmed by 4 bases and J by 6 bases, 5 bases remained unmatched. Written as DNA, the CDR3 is TGTGCCAGCAGCTCGGGACTAGGTTCCAATGAGCAGTTCTTC. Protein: CASSSGLGSNEQFF.

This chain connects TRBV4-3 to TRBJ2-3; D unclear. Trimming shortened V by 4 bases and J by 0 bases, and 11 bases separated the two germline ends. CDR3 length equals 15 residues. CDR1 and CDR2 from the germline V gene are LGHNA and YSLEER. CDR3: CASSPEIDSTDTQYF. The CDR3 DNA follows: TGCGCCAGCAGCCCCGAAATAGATAGCACAGATACGCAGTATTTT.

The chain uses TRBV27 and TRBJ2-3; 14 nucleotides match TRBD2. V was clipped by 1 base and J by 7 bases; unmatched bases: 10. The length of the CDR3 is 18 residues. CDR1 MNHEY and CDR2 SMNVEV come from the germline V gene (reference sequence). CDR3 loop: CASSLLPRLAGGPNTQYF. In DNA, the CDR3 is TGTGCCAGCAGTTTATTGCCCAGACTAGCGGGAGGGCCGAATACGCAGTATTTT.

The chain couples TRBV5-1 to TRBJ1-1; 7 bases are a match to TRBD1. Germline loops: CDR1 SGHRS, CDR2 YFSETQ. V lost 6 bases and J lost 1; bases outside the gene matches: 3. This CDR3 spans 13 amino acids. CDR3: CASTDRENTEAFF. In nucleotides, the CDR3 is TGCGCCAGCACCGACAGGGAGAACACTGAAGCTTTCTTT. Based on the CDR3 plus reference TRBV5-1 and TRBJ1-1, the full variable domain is KAGVTQTPRYLIKTRGQQVTLSCSPISGHRSVSWYQQTPGQGLQFLFEYFSETQRNKGNFPGRFSGRQFSNSRSEMNVSTLELGDSALYLCASTDRENTEAFFGQGTRLTVV.

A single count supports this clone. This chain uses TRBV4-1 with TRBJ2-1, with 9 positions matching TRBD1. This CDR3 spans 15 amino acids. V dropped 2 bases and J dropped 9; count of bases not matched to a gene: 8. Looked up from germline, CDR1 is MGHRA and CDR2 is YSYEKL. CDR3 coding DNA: TGCGCCAGCAGCCAATCCGGGACAGGGCTGACTGAGCAGTTCTTC. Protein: CASSQSGTGLTEQFF.

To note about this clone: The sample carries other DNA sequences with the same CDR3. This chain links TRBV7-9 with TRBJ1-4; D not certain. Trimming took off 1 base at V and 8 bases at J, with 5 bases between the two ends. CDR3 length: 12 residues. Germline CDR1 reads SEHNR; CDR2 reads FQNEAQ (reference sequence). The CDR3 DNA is TGTGCCAGCAGCTTAGTGGGAGAAAAACTGTTTTTT. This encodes CASSLVGEKLFF.

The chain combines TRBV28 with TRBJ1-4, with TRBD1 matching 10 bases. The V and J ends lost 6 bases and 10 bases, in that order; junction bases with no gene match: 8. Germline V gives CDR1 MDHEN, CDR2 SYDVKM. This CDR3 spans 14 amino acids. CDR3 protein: CASSNPGQGGKLFF. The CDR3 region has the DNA TGTGCCAGCAGCAACCCAGGACAGGGGGGAAAACTGTTTTTT.

The CDR3 here is CASILTSGRFWWEQYF. In DNA form, the CDR3 reads TGTGCCAGCATTCTGACTAGCGGGAGGTTCTGGTGGGAGCAGTACTTC. The chain is built from TRBV5-7 and TRBJ2-7; 13 nucleotides match TRBD2. TRBV5-7 carries the ORF label, with uncertain function. With V trimmed by 6 bases and J by 7 bases, 13 bases remained unmatched. The CDR3 runs 16 residues.

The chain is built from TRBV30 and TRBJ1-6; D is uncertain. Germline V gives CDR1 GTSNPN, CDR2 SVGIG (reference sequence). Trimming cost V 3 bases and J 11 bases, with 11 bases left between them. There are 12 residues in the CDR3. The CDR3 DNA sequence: TGTGCCTGGAGGGTTTTCCGGCCACCCCTCCACTTT. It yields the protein CAWRVFRPPLHF.

The CDR3 loop is CASSLMQETQYF. The CDR3 DNA sequence: TGTGCCAGCAGCTTGATGCAAGAGACCCAGTACTTC. This chain connects TRBV11-2 to TRBJ2-5, with D uncertain. Trimming removed 3 bases from V and 2 bases from J, with 4 bases in between. The CDR3 length is 12 residues. Germline CDR1 is SGHAT and CDR2 is FQNNGV. Using reference TRBV11-2 and TRBJ2-5 for the parts outside the CDR3, the full variable domain is EAGVAQSPRYKIIEKRQSVAFWCNPISGHATLYWYQQILGQGPKLLIQFQNNGVVDDSQLPKDRFSAERLKGVDSTLKIQPAKLEDSAVYLCASSLMQETQYFGPGTRLLVL.

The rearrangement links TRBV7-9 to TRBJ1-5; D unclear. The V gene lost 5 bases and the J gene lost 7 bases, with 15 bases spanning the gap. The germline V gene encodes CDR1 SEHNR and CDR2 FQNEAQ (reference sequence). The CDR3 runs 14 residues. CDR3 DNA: TGTGCCAGCAGCCCGGGGAGGTCGGGACAGCCCCAGCATTTT. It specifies CASSPGRSGQPQHF.

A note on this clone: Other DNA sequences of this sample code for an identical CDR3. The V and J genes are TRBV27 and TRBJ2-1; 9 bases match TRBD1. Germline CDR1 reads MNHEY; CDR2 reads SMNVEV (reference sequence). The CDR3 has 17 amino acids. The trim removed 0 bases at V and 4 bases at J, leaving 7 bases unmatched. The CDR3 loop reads CASSLSPGTGIYNEQFF. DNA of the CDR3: TGTGCCAGCAGTTTATCCCCCGGGACAGGGATATACAATGAGCAGTTCTTC.

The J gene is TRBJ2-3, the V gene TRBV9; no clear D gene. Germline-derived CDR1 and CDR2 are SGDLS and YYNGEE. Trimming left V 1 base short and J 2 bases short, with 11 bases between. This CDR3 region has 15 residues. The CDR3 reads CASSVSDPHTDTQYF. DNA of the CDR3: TGTGCCAGCAGCGTATCGGATCCGCACACAGATACGCAGTATTTT.

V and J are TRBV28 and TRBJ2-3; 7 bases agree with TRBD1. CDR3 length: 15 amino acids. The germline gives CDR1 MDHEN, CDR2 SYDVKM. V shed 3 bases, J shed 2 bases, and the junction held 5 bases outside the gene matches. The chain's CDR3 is CASSLGTEPTDTQYF. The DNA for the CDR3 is TGTGCCAGCAGTTTGGGGACAGAGCCCACAGATACGCAGTATTTT.

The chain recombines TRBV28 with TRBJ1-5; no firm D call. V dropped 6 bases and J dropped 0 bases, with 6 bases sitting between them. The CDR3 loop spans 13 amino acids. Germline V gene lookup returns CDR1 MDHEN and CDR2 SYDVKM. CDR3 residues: CASSKYSNQPQHF. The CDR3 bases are TGTGCCAGCAGCAAATATAGCAATCAGCCCCAGCATTTT.

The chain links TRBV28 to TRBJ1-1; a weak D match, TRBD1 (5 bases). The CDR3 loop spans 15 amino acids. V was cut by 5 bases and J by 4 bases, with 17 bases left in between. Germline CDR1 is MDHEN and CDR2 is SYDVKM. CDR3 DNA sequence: TGTGCCAGCAGTCACCTCAGGGAAGGAGGCACTGAAGCTTTCTTT. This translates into CASSHLREGGTEAFF.